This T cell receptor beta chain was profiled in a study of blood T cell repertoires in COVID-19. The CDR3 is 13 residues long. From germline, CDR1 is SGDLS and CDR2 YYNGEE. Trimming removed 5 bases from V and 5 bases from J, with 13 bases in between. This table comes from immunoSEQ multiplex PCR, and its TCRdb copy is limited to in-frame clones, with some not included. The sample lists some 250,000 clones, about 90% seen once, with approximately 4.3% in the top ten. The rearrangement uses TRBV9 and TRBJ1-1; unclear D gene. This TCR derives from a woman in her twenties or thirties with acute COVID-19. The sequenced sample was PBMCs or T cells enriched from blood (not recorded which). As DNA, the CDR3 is TGTGCCAGCAGTGAGGGCGTTCGGACTGAAGCTTTCTTT. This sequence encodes CASSEGVRTEAFF. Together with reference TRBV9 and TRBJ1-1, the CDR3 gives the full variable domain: DSGVTQTPKHLITATGQRVTLRCSPRSGDLSVYWYQQSLDQGLQFLIQYYNGEERAKGNILERFSAQQFPDLHSELNLSSLELGDSALYFCASSEGVRTEAFFGQGTRLTVV.